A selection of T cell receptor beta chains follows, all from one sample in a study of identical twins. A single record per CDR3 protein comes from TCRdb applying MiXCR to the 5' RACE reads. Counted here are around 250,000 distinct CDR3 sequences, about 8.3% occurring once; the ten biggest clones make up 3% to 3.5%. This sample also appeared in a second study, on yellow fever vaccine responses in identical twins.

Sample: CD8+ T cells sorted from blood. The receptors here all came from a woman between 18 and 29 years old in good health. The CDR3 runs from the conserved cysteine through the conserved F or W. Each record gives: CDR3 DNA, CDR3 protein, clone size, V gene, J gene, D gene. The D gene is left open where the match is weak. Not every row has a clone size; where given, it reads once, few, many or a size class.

CDR3 DNA: TGTGCCAGCAGGGACGGCAGGGCCAACTATGGCTACACCTTC
CDR3 protein: CASRDGRANYGYTF
clone size: -
V gene: TRBV7-9
J gene: TRBJ1-2
D gene: -

CDR3 DNA: TGTGCCAGCAGTCCCCCGGGTAGCGGGAGGTCTAACGAGCAGTACTTC
CDR3 protein: CASSPPGSGRSNEQYF
clone size: many
V gene: TRBV12-3/TRBV12-4
J gene: TRBJ2-7
D gene: TRBD2

CDR3 DNA: TGTGCCAGCCAGGGGACTAGCGGCCAAGAGACCCAGTACTTC
CDR3 protein: CASQGTSGQETQYF
clone size: -
V gene: TRBV7-9
J gene: TRBJ2-5
D gene: TRBD2

CDR3 DNA: TGTGCCAGCAGACTGACAGGGGAGATCGCTGAAGCTTTCTTT
CDR3 protein: CASRLTGEIAEAFF
clone size: -
V gene: TRBV6-1
J gene: TRBJ1-1
D gene: TRBD1

CDR3 DNA: TGTGCCAGTAGTATGGGGGCAGGGACTGAAGCTTTCTTT
CDR3 protein: CASSMGAGTEAFF
clone size: few
V gene: TRBV19
J gene: TRBJ1-1
D gene: -

CDR3 DNA: TGTGCCTGGAGTAGGACGCAATACAATGAGCAGTTCTTC
CDR3 protein: CAWSRTQYNEQFF
clone size: -
V gene: TRBV30
J gene: TRBJ2-1
D gene: -

CDR3 DNA: TGTGCCAGCAGCGCAACCCCGGGACGGGGCGTAACAACGAACACCGGGGAGCTGTTTTTT
CDR3 protein: CASSATPGRGVTTNTGELFF
clone size: few
V gene: TRBV9
J gene: TRBJ2-2
D gene: -

CDR3 DNA: TGTGCCAGCAGCCTCCAGAATTCACTAGCAGAGCAGTTCTTC
CDR3 protein: CASSLQNSLAEQFF
clone size: many
V gene: TRBV3-1
J gene: TRBJ2-1
D gene: -

CDR3 DNA: TGTGCCATCAGTGTGGGGGGCCTTACTGAGCAGTTCTTC
CDR3 protein: CAISVGGLTEQFF
clone size: few
V gene: TRBV10-3
J gene: TRBJ2-1
D gene: -

CDR3 DNA: TGCAGTGCTAGAATCGATCGGCTAGCGGGACGCACAGATACGCAGTATTTT
CDR3 protein: CSARIDRLAGRTDTQYF
clone size: few
V gene: TRBV20-1
J gene: TRBJ2-3
D gene: TRBD2

CDR3 DNA: TGTGCCAGCAGCTTCGAGGCTAGCCGTCAAGAGACCCAGTACTTC
CDR3 protein: CASSFEASRQETQYF
clone size: many
V gene: TRBV11-2
J gene: TRBJ2-5
D gene: -

CDR3 DNA: TGCGCCAGCAGCCAAGATTCGGACCTTAACTATGGCTACACCTTC
CDR3 protein: CASSQDSDLNYGYTF
clone size: many
V gene: TRBV4-3
J gene: TRBJ1-2
D gene: -

CDR3 DNA: TGCGCCAGCAGCCAAGAGTCAGCGGGGTCAGGCGGGTTATCGACCTACGAGCAGTACTTC
CDR3 protein: CASSQESAGSGGLSTYEQYF
clone size: many
V gene: TRBV4-3
J gene: TRBJ2-7
D gene: TRBD2

CDR3 DNA: TGCGCCAGCAGCTTATCACCCGGGAACACTGAAGCTTTCTTT
CDR3 protein: CASSLSPGNTEAFF
clone size: many
V gene: TRBV5-1
J gene: TRBJ1-1
D gene: -

CDR3 DNA: TGCAGCGTTGAAGATCCGGGGGGTATCCTCAATGAGCAGTTCTTC
CDR3 protein: CSVEDPGGILNEQFF
clone size: many
V gene: TRBV29-1
J gene: TRBJ2-1
D gene: TRBD2

CDR3 DNA: TGTGCCACCAGTGATTCGGCCGGGACTTACTATCAGCCCCAGCATTTT
CDR3 protein: CATSDSAGTYYQPQHF
clone size: -
V gene: TRBV24-1
J gene: TRBJ1-5
D gene: -

CDR3 DNA: TGTGCCAGCAGCTTGGCGACTAGCGGGAGTTTTTTGGAGCAGTTCTTC
CDR3 protein: CASSLATSGSFLEQFF
clone size: many
V gene: TRBV5-5
J gene: TRBJ2-1
D gene: TRBD2

CDR3 DNA: TGTGCCAGCCGGGGGGCCCTCACAGATACGCAGTATTTT
CDR3 protein: CASRGALTDTQYF
clone size: many
V gene: TRBV12-3/TRBV12-4
J gene: TRBJ2-3
D gene: -

CDR3 DNA: TGCAGCGTTGAACTCGCGGGAGATGACACAGATACGCAGTATTTT
CDR3 protein: CSVELAGDDTDTQYF
clone size: -
V gene: TRBV29-1
J gene: TRBJ2-3
D gene: TRBD2

CDR3 DNA: TGCAGTGCTAGATCTAGTAGGGGCACCGGGGAGCTGTTTTTT
CDR3 protein: CSARSSRGTGELFF
clone size: -
V gene: TRBV20-1
J gene: TRBJ2-2
D gene: -

CDR3 DNA: TGTGCCAGCAGCCAAGAGACTAGCGGGAGTTACGAGCAGTACTTC
CDR3 protein: CASSQETSGSYEQYF
clone size: many
V gene: TRBV4-3
J gene: TRBJ2-7
D gene: TRBD2

CDR3 DNA: TGTGCCACGCTGGGGGTAAAAGAGTCTGGGGCCAACGTCCTGACTTTC
CDR3 protein: CATLGVKESGANVLTF
clone size: -
V gene: TRBV7-9
J gene: TRBJ2-6
D gene: -

CDR3 DNA: TGTGCCAGCCTGGGGTGGGTTCGCACTGAAGCTTTCTTT
CDR3 protein: CASLGWVRTEAFF
clone size: few
V gene: TRBV2
J gene: TRBJ1-1
D gene: -

CDR3 DNA: TGTGCCACAGGACAGGGGGCCAATGAGCAGTTCTTC
CDR3 protein: CATGQGANEQFF
clone size: few
V gene: TRBV19
J gene: TRBJ2-1
D gene: TRBD1